This T cell receptor beta chain was obtained from a study of CD8 T cells in Susac syndrome. Sequencing of TCR beta, carried out with a high-throughput approach, was applied to CD8+ and CD4+ T cells from the blood. Each multiple sclerosis control was a treatment-naive patient with relapsing-remitting disease that was either stable or active. The RNA, about 0.45 to 1 ug, was put through reverse transcription using random hexamers. TCRdb recomputed calls from the immunoSEQ multiplex PCR reads with MiXCR, one row per CDR3 protein. Of just over 150,000 distinct CDR3 sequences listed, about 94% are singletons. The V gene lost 3 bases and the J gene lost 4 bases, with 12 bases spanning the gap. CDR3 length: 15 residues. Per germline, CDR1 SEHNR and CDR2 FQNEAQ (reference sequence). This clonotype was recorded a few times.

The V gene is TRBV7-9, the J gene TRBJ2-2; D gene uncertain. The receptor's source is a human donor with multiple sclerosis. Sequencing input: CD8+ T cells from PBMCs. CDR3 residues: CASSLYSPGTGELFF. The DNA of the CDR3 is TGTGCCAGCAGCTTGTATTCCCCAGGCACCGGGGAGCTGTTTTTT.